This T cell receptor beta chain was captured in a study of OX40 agonist ivuxolimab in advanced cancers. Looking at the study overall: Two cutaneous melanoma patients and one hepatocellular carcinoma patient, three in all, had partial responses.

Comment on this clone: Antigen unknown. Other nucleotide sequences from this sample produce the same CDR3.

The repertoire was sequenced with immunoSEQ multiplex PCR; TCRdb's copy has only in-frame clones and lacks some. This table holds more than 95,000 clones, around 93% found once. Study results and caveats: Some patients without response likewise showed low normalized clonal expansion.

Trimming pared 3 bases from V and 3 bases from J, leaving 6 bases between. Looked up from germline, CDR1 is KGHSH and CDR2 is LQKENI. The CDR3 has 13 residues. The sequenced sample was CD4+ or CD8+ T cells sorted from blood, obtained in a trial of the OX40 agonist ivuxolimab. This receptor was identified in an adult with an advanced solid tumor such as melanoma, head and neck, liver or kidney cancer. The V and J genes are TRBV18 and TRBJ1-5; the D is unclear. The CDR3 DNA sequence: TGTGCCAGCTCACCGGGAAACAATCAGCCCCAGCATTTT. Translation: CASSPGNNQPQHF. Combining the CDR3 with reference TRBV18 and TRBJ1-5 gives the whole variable domain NAGVMQNPRHLVRRRGQEARLRCSPMKGHSHVYWYRQLPEEGLKFMVYLQKENIIDESGMPKERFSAEFPKEGPSILRIQQVVRGDSAAYFCASSPGNNQPQHFGDGTRLSIL.